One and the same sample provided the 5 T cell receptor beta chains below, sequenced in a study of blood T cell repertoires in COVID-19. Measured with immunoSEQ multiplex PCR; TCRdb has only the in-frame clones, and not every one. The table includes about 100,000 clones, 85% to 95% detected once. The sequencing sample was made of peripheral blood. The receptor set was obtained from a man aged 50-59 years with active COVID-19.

CDR3 DNA: TGTGCCAGCAGCTTAGCGCGGACAGTGATACCCGGGGAGCTGTTTTTT. As protein: CASSLARTVIPGELFF. This sequence joins TRBV7-9 and TRBJ2-2; a weak D match, TRBD1 (6 bases). This CDR3 is 16 amino acids long. V shed 0 bases and J shed 6 bases, with 14 bases lying between them. Germline V gives CDR1 SEHNR, CDR2 FQNEAQ (reference sequence).

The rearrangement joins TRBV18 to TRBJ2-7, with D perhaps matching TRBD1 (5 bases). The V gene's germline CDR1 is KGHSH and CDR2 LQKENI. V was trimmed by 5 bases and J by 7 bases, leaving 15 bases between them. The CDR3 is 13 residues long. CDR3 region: CASSSTLRAEQYF. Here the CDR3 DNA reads TGTGCCAGCTCATCGACGCTCAGGGCAGAGCAGTACTTC.

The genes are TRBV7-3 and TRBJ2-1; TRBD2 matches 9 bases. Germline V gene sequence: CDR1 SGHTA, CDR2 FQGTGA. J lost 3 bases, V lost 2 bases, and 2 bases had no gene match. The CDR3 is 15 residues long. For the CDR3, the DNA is TGTGCCAGCAGCTTAGCGGGAGGGCTCTACAATGAGCAGTTCTTC. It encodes CASSLAGGLYNEQFF.

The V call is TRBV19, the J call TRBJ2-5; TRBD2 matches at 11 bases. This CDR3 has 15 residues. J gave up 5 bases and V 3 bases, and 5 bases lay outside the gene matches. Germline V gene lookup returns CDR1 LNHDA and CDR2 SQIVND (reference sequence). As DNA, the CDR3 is TGTGCCAGTAGTATTTCACTAGCGGGAGACGAGACCCAGTACTTC. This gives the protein CASSISLAGDETQYF.

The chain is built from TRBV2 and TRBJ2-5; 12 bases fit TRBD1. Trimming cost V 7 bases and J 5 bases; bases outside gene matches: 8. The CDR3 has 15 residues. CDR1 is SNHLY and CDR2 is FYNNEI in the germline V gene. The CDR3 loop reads CASKRGTGGRETQYF. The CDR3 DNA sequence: TGTGCCAGCAAAAGGGGGACAGGGGGCCGGGAGACCCAGTACTTC.